This T cell receptor (beta chain) is from a study of blood T cells in healthy people across ages. CDR3 length: 16 residues. CDR1 is DFQATT, CDR2 SNEGSKA, per germline (reference sequence). With regard to this clonotype: Sequence at one end of the junction differs from germline and may be a read error.

For the second PCR, which ran for about 7 to 12 cycles, a sample-barcoded 5' primer and a J-beta primer mix were used. TCRdb re-derived calls from the 5' RACE reads in MiXCR, one entry per CDR3 protein. The data show 710,000 or so distinct CDR3 sequences, with about 30% seen just once and 15% held by the top ten. V and J are TRBV20-1 and TRBJ2-1; unclear D gene. The sample taken for sequencing was blood. The sequence came from a woman of 80 years or more in good health. The CDR3 DNA sequence: TGCAGTGCTAGTCTGGTCGAACGAGGCTCCCACAATGAGCAGTTCTTC. Encoded protein: CSASLVERGSHNEQFF.